This T cell receptor (beta chain) stems from a study of PD-1 blockade in classical Hodgkin lymphoma. Time point here: cycle 4 day 1 (C4D1), after 6 weeks of nivolumab. Exposure to brentuximab vedotin varied, and each patient had relapsed following autologous stem cell transplantation. TCRdb's copy holds only in-frame clones and misses some; the assay was immunoSEQ multiplex PCR. Here the sample spans roughly 8,000 clones, roughly 87% being singletons. In germline, CDR1 is SEHNR, CDR2 FQNEAQ (reference sequence). The CDR3 runs to 12 residues. Sequenced material: peripheral blood mononuclear cells (PBMCs), taken before the fourth cycle of nivolumab. This rearrangement joins TRBV7-9 to TRBJ2-5; weak D call: TRBD2 (5 bases). Matching the DNA end better, TRBJ2-7 makes the J call doubtful. This TCR was sampled from a human donor with classical Hodgkin lymphoma. The CDR3 sequence is CASSAGVGEQYF. The DNA of the CDR3 is TGTGCCAGCAGCGCCGGGGTGGGCGAGCAGTACTTC.